This T cell receptor beta chain was sequenced in a study of vaccination and CD4 T cells after COVID-19. The overall study: Overlapping spike peptides served as the stimulus for the cells. These peptides came from SARS-CoV-2 and from the common cold coronaviruses HCoV-NL63, HCoV-OC43 and HCoV-229E.

This clonotype appeared a single time. Antigen specificity is unknown. The treatment: approximately nine-day PBMC culture with coronavirus spike peptide pools or control peptides (ViraFEST assay). Harvesting of the unexposed donor's CD4+ T cells predated the COVID-19 pandemic (2011-2018). Negative selection separated CD4+ T cells from roughly ten-day cultures. With the Oncomine TCR Beta short-read assay, DNA from cultured CD4+ T cells was sequenced. The authors extracted genomic DNA from cultured CD4+ T cells. TCRdb called the PCR reads again in MiXCR, with one record for every CDR3 protein. The sample contains around 9,700 distinct CDR3 sequences, under 40% of which appear only once. This CDR3 is 15 amino acids long. The V gene's germline CDR1 is SGDLS and CDR2 YYNGEE. V shed 4 bases and J shed 1 base, with 14 bases lying between them. Whole-study findings and limits: In convalescent patients, a median approximately 86% of reactive clones appeared only post-vaccination. Post-vaccination reactive clonotypes (median 38) did not differ significantly from post-infection (21).

Input material: CD4+ T cells from blood, cultured in vitro. The V and J genes are TRBV9 and TRBJ2-5; D possibly matches TRBD1 or TRBD2 (5 bases each). This clonotype was obtained from a human donor in good health. CDR3 loop: CASSPQRGVQETQYF. The CDR3 region has the DNA TGTGCCAGCAGCCCTCAGAGGGGTGTCCAAGAGACCCAGTACTTC.